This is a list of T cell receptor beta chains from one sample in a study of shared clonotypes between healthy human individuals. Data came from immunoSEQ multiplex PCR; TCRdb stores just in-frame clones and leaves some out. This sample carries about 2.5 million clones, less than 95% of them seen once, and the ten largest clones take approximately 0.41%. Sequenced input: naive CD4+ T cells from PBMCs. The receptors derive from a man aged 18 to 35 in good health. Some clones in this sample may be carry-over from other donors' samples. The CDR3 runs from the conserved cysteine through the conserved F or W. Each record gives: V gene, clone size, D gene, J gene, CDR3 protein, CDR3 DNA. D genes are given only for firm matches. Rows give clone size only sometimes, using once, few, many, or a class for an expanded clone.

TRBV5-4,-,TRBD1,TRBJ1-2,CASSSKKTGGNYGYTF,TGTGCCAGCAGCTCGAAGAAAACAGGGGGTAACTATGGCTACACCTTC
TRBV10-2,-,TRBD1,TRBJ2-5,CASSESHGQGETQYF,TGCGCCAGCAGTGAGTCCCACGGACAGGGAGAGACCCAGTACTTC
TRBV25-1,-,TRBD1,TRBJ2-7,CASSGTGPYEQYF,TGTGCCAGCAGTGGGACAGGGCCCTACGAGCAGTACTTC
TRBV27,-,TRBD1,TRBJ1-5,CASSRTGGNQPQHF,TGTGCCAGCAGCCGGACAGGGGGCAATCAGCCCCAGCATTTT
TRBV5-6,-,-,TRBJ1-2,CASRSEGGPYGYTF,TGTGCCAGCAGGTCTGAAGGGGGTCCCTATGGCTACACCTTC
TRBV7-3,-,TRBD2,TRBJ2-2,CASSSIRLAGPGELFF,TGTGCCAGCAGCTCGATCCGACTAGCGGGACCCGGGGAGCTGTTTTTT
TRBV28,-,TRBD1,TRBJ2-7,CASSSGQDPYEQYF,TGTGCCAGCAGTTCGGGACAGGACCCTTACGAGCAGTACTTC
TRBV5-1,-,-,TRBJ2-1,CASSVTDNEQFF,TGCGCCAGCAGCGTAACTGACAATGAGCAGTTCTTC
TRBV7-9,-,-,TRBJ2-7,CASSRIAMHEQYF,TGTGCCAGCAGCCGAATTGCTATGCACGAGCAGTACTTC
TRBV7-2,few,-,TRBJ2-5,CASSLTREETQYF,TGTGCCAGCAGCTTAACCAGGGAAGAGACCCAGTACTTC
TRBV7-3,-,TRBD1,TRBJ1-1,CASSPGGAGDTEAFF,TGTGCCAGCAGCCCAGGGGGCGCCGGTGACACTGAAGCTTTCTTT
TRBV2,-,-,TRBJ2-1,CASTEERGYNEQFF,TGTGCCAGCACGGAGGAGAGGGGATACAATGAGCAGTTCTTC
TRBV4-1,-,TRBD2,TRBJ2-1,CASSQEGGRVNYNEQFF,TGCGCCAGCAGCCAAGAAGGCGGGAGAGTGAACTACAATGAGCAGTTCTTC
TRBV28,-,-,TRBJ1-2,CAIRKHYGYTF,TGTGCCATCAGGAAGCACTATGGCTACACCTTC